This is a list of T cell receptor beta chains from one sample in a study of shared clonotypes between healthy human individuals. TCRdb's copy holds only in-frame clones and misses some; the assay was immunoSEQ multiplex PCR. The profile shows more than 600,000 clones, about 92% of them singletons. Sequences were obtained from naive CD8+ T cells sorted from blood. Receptor source: a man aged 25-45 years in good health. Each CDR3 is given with its conserved first and last residue. The order of the fields is D gene, V gene, clone size, J gene, CDR3 DNA, CDR3 protein. The D gene is left open where the match is weak. Where a row states a size, it is once, few, many or the class of an expanded clone; other rows omit it.

d_gene: NA; v_gene: TRBV15; abundance: NA; j_gene: TRBJ2-7; CDR3nt: TGTGCCACCAGCAGGGGGGACGCAACCTACGAGCAGTACTTC; CDR3aa: CATSRGDATYEQYF
d_gene: TRBD1; v_gene: TRBV10-3; abundance: NA; j_gene: TRBJ2-2; CDR3nt: TGTGCCACCGGACAGGGAAACACCGGGGAGCTGTTTTTT; CDR3aa: CATGQGNTGELFF
d_gene: NA; v_gene: TRBV10-2; abundance: NA; j_gene: TRBJ1-5; CDR3nt: TGCGCCAGCAGTGAGGGAGGGCGCCGGCCCCAGCATTTT; CDR3aa: CASSEGGRRPQHF
d_gene: NA; v_gene: TRBV2; abundance: NA; j_gene: TRBJ2-7; CDR3nt: TGTGCCAGCACAGACGGATCCTCCTACGAGCAGTACTTC; CDR3aa: CASTDGSSYEQYF
d_gene: NA; v_gene: TRBV7-9; abundance: NA; j_gene: TRBJ1-2; CDR3nt: TGTGCCAGCAGCTTAGGGGAGGGGGGGCTCTATGGCTACACCTTC; CDR3aa: CASSLGEGGLYGYTF
d_gene: TRBD2; v_gene: TRBV4-3; abundance: NA; j_gene: TRBJ2-7; CDR3nt: TGCGCCAGCAGCCAAGGGACGGGACTAGCGGGAGTGTACGAGCAGTACTTC; CDR3aa: CASSQGTGLAGVYEQYF
d_gene: TRBD2; v_gene: TRBV7-8; abundance: NA; j_gene: TRBJ2-7; CDR3nt: TGTGCCAGCAGCCTACGACTAGCGGGAACCACCTACGAGCAGTACTTC; CDR3aa: CASSLRLAGTTYEQYF
d_gene: TRBD2; v_gene: TRBV27; abundance: NA; j_gene: TRBJ2-2; CDR3nt: TGTGCCAGCAGCAGGGGACTAGCGGGAGGCTGGGACACCGGGGAGCTGTTTTTT; CDR3aa: CASSRGLAGGWDTGELFF
d_gene: NA; v_gene: TRBV6-1; abundance: NA; j_gene: TRBJ2-7; CDR3nt: TGTGCCAGCAGTGAAGCGGGACACAGCTACGAGCAGTACTTC; CDR3aa: CASSEAGHSYEQYF
d_gene: NA; v_gene: TRBV5-6; abundance: NA; j_gene: TRBJ2-3; CDR3nt: TGTGCCAGCAGCCTTGGGGGCATTCCAGATACGCAGTATTTT; CDR3aa: CASSLGGIPDTQYF
d_gene: TRBD1; v_gene: TRBV5-1; abundance: NA; j_gene: TRBJ2-7; CDR3nt: TGCGCCAGCAGCTTAAGGGACAGATCCTACGAGCAGTACTTC; CDR3aa: CASSLRDRSYEQYF
d_gene: TRBD1; v_gene: TRBV14; abundance: NA; j_gene: TRBJ2-5; CDR3nt: TGTGCCAGCAGCCAGGGACAGGGGCCACAAGAGACCCAGTACTTC; CDR3aa: CASSQGQGPQETQYF
d_gene: TRBD1; v_gene: TRBV10-3; abundance: NA; j_gene: TRBJ2-7; CDR3nt: TGTGCCATCAGTGAGCCGAAGGACAGGGAACCCCTCAGAATCTACGAGCAGTACTTC; CDR3aa: CAISEPKDREPLRIYEQYF
d_gene: TRBD1; v_gene: TRBV7-9; abundance: NA; j_gene: TRBJ2-2; CDR3nt: TGTGCCAGCAGCAAACCTGGGACAGGGGGTGGCGGGGAGCTGTTTTTT; CDR3aa: CASSKPGTGGGGELFF
d_gene: TRBD2; v_gene: TRBV6-1; abundance: NA; j_gene: TRBJ2-7; CDR3nt: TGTGCCAGCAGTGAACATCTAGCGGAGGCCTACGAGCAGTACTTC; CDR3aa: CASSEHLAEAYEQYF
d_gene: NA; v_gene: TRBV7-9; abundance: few; j_gene: TRBJ2-1; CDR3nt: TGTGCCAGCAGCCCGACGGTTGGGGGTGAGCAGTTCTTC; CDR3aa: CASSPTVGGEQFF
d_gene: TRBD1; v_gene: TRBV27; abundance: NA; j_gene: TRBJ2-2; CDR3nt: TGTGCCAGCCAGGACAGGGAAAACGCGAACACCGGGGAGCTGTTTTTT; CDR3aa: CASQDRENANTGELFF
d_gene: TRBD2; v_gene: TRBV27; abundance: NA; j_gene: TRBJ2-1; CDR3nt: TGTGCCAGCGGACGGCCGGGACTAGCGGCCTACAATGAGCAGTTCTTC; CDR3aa: CASGRPGLAAYNEQFF
d_gene: TRBD1; v_gene: TRBV4-1; abundance: once; j_gene: TRBJ1-1; CDR3nt: TGCGCCAGCAGCCAAATTGGACAGGGAAACACTGAAGCTTTCTTT; CDR3aa: CASSQIGQGNTEAFF
d_gene: TRBD2; v_gene: TRBV5-1; abundance: NA; j_gene: TRBJ2-7; CDR3nt: TGCGCCAGCAGCCCGACTAGCGGAGGCTACGAGCAGTACTTC; CDR3aa: CASSPTSGGYEQYF
d_gene: NA; v_gene: TRBV5-6; abundance: NA; j_gene: TRBJ2-1; CDR3nt: TGTGCCAGCAGCTCCCTTGATAAGACAGGCAATGAGCAGTTCTTC; CDR3aa: CASSSLDKTGNEQFF
d_gene: TRBD1; v_gene: TRBV7-9; abundance: NA; j_gene: TRBJ1-2; CDR3nt: TGTGCCAGCAGCTGGCCCGGGACAGGGTCGAAGGGGTATGGCTACACCTTC; CDR3aa: CASSWPGTGSKGYGYTF
d_gene: TRBD2; v_gene: TRBV4-1; abundance: NA; j_gene: TRBJ2-1; CDR3nt: TGCGCCAGCAGCCAAGAGGGATCTAGCGGGAGCTCCTACAATGAGCAGTTCTTC; CDR3aa: CASSQEGSSGSSYNEQFF
d_gene: NA; v_gene: TRBV27; abundance: NA; j_gene: TRBJ2-5; CDR3nt: TGTGCCAGCAGTTTATCAAGGGGGCAAGAGACCCAGTACTTC; CDR3aa: CASSLSRGQETQYF
d_gene: TRBD2; v_gene: TRBV4-1; abundance: NA; j_gene: TRBJ2-5; CDR3nt: TGCGCCAGCAGCCACCTAGCGGGTGAAGGAGAGACCCAGTACTTC; CDR3aa: CASSHLAGEGETQYF
d_gene: TRBD1; v_gene: TRBV11-3; abundance: once; j_gene: TRBJ2-7; CDR3nt: TGTGCCAGCAGCGCAAGGGACAGCTACGAGCAGTACTTC; CDR3aa: CASSARDSYEQYF
d_gene: NA; v_gene: TRBV6-5; abundance: NA; j_gene: TRBJ2-3; CDR3nt: TGTGCCAGCAGTTACTCGGGGGAGGTTACGCAGTATTTT; CDR3aa: CASSYSGEVTQYF
d_gene: NA; v_gene: TRBV27; abundance: NA; j_gene: TRBJ2-1; CDR3nt: TGTGCCAGCAGTTTAATAACCGTGAACTACAATGAGCAGTTCTTC; CDR3aa: CASSLITVNYNEQFF
d_gene: NA; v_gene: TRBV14; abundance: NA; j_gene: TRBJ2-2; CDR3nt: TGTGCCAGCAGCGATCTTCCGGGCCCTAACACCGGGGAGCTGTTTTTT; CDR3aa: CASSDLPGPNTGELFF
d_gene: NA; v_gene: TRBV5-4; abundance: once; j_gene: TRBJ2-1; CDR3nt: TGTGCCAGCACAGATAGCGCGGACAATGAGCAGTTCTTC; CDR3aa: CASTDSADNEQFF
d_gene: TRBD2; v_gene: TRBV11-2; abundance: NA; j_gene: TRBJ2-7; CDR3nt: TGTGCCAGCAGCCATCGGACTAGCGGGACCTCCTACGAGCAGTACTTC; CDR3aa: CASSHRTSGTSYEQYF
d_gene: TRBD1; v_gene: TRBV28; abundance: once; j_gene: TRBJ1-2; CDR3nt: TGTGCCAGCAGTGGTGACAGGGATTACTATGGCTACACCTTC; CDR3aa: CASSGDRDYYGYTF
d_gene: NA; v_gene: TRBV5-6; abundance: once; j_gene: TRBJ2-2; CDR3nt: TGTGCCAGCAGCCTCGACAGTGCGAACACCGGGGAGCTGTTTTTT; CDR3aa: CASSLDSANTGELFF
d_gene: NA; v_gene: TRBV15; abundance: NA; j_gene: TRBJ2-7; CDR3nt: TGTGCCACCAGCAGAGATCCTACCGCAGGCTCCGTCTACGAGCAGTACTTC; CDR3aa: CATSRDPTAGSVYEQYF
d_gene: NA; v_gene: TRBV9; abundance: NA; j_gene: TRBJ1-4; CDR3nt: TGTGCCAGCAGCGTAGAGGGTGTGAGTGAAAAACTGTTTTTT; CDR3aa: CASSVEGVSEKLFF
d_gene: NA; v_gene: TRBV7-8; abundance: NA; j_gene: TRBJ2-5; CDR3nt: TGTGCCAGCAGCTTAGCGGGACGACTGGGGCCTTCGGAGACCCAGTACTTC; CDR3aa: CASSLAGRLGPSETQYF
d_gene: TRBD2; v_gene: TRBV7-6; abundance: NA; j_gene: TRBJ2-5; CDR3nt: TGTGCCAGCAGCTTACCCGGGGGGGGTCTGTATAAAGAGACCCAGTACTTC; CDR3aa: CASSLPGGGLYKETQYF
d_gene: NA; v_gene: TRBV9; abundance: once; j_gene: TRBJ2-1; CDR3nt: TGTGCCAGCAGCGAGGCCGGGAGTGGTTCCTACAATGAGCAGTTCTTC; CDR3aa: CASSEAGSGSYNEQFF
d_gene: NA; v_gene: TRBV20-1; abundance: NA; j_gene: TRBJ2-7; CDR3nt: TGCAGTGCTAGTGGGGCACACGAGCAGTACTTC; CDR3aa: CSASGAHEQYF
d_gene: TRBD2; v_gene: TRBV28; abundance: NA; j_gene: TRBJ2-1; CDR3nt: TGTGCCAGCAGTTTGGGGGGCTTAGCGGGAGGAAGGTATGGGTCCTACAATGAGCAGTTCTTC; CDR3aa: CASSLGGLAGGRYGSYNEQFF
d_gene: NA; v_gene: TRBV7-2; abundance: NA; j_gene: TRBJ2-5; CDR3nt: TGTGCCAGCAGCTTAGTGATTAGCGGAAGTGATAAGACCCAGTACTTC; CDR3aa: CASSLVISGSDKTQYF
d_gene: NA; v_gene: TRBV2; abundance: NA; j_gene: TRBJ1-2; CDR3nt: TGTGCCAGCAGTGAATCATCAGGGTTAGGCTATGGCTACACCTTC; CDR3aa: CASSESSGLGYGYTF
d_gene: NA; v_gene: TRBV4-3; abundance: NA; j_gene: TRBJ2-7; CDR3nt: TGCGCCAGCAGCCAAGAAGGGGACCCAGGATACGAGCAGTACTTC; CDR3aa: CASSQEGDPGYEQYF
d_gene: NA; v_gene: TRBV6-1; abundance: NA; j_gene: TRBJ1-1; CDR3nt: TGTGCCAGCAGATTCGAAGGACGAGGGAACACTGAAGCTTTCTTT; CDR3aa: CASRFEGRGNTEAFF
d_gene: NA; v_gene: TRBV2; abundance: once; j_gene: TRBJ2-1; CDR3nt: TGTGCCAGCACCGACAAGCCGCCGTGGTCCTACAATGAGCAGTTCTTC; CDR3aa: CASTDKPPWSYNEQFF
d_gene: NA; v_gene: TRBV7-6; abundance: NA; j_gene: TRBJ2-7; CDR3nt: TGTGCCAGCAGCTGGGGAGAGGACAGCTACGAGCAGTACTTC; CDR3aa: CASSWGEDSYEQYF
d_gene: NA; v_gene: TRBV29-1; abundance: NA; j_gene: TRBJ2-7; CDR3nt: TGCAGCGTTGTCCCAGGTAATTCCTACGAGCAGTACTTC; CDR3aa: CSVVPGNSYEQYF
d_gene: NA; v_gene: TRBV5-6; abundance: NA; j_gene: TRBJ1-2; CDR3nt: TGTGCCAGCAGCTTGTGGGGGATATCTAACTATGGCTACACCTTC; CDR3aa: CASSLWGISNYGYTF
d_gene: NA; v_gene: TRBV7-8; abundance: NA; j_gene: TRBJ1-4; CDR3nt: TGTGCCAGCAGCTTAGTGGCCGCCGTTAATGAAAAACTGTTTTTT; CDR3aa: CASSLVAAVNEKLFF
d_gene: NA; v_gene: TRBV11-2; abundance: NA; j_gene: TRBJ2-7; CDR3nt: TGTGCCAGCAGCCCGGAGGATAACGGCTACGAGCAGTACTTC; CDR3aa: CASSPEDNGYEQYF
d_gene: NA; v_gene: TRBV6-1; abundance: NA; j_gene: TRBJ2-1; CDR3nt: TGTGCCAGCAGTGAACCGGGGAATGAGCAGTTCTTC; CDR3aa: CASSEPGNEQFF
d_gene: NA; v_gene: TRBV5-1; abundance: NA; j_gene: TRBJ2-7; CDR3nt: TGCGCCAGCAGCTTGGCGCAGGGACATCCCTACGAGCAGTACTTC; CDR3aa: CASSLAQGHPYEQYF